The next 5 T cell receptor beta chains were all read from a single sample in a study of blood T cell repertoires in COVID-19. The method was immunoSEQ multiplex PCR; TCRdb's version includes in-frame clones alone and lacks a portion of them. This repertoire shows under 9,000 clones, roughly 85% found once; its top ten account for 10%. The sequencing sample was made of peripheral blood. The receptors here all came from a human donor with active COVID-19. The donor label of this sample is uncertain.

This clone was counted a single time. This rearrangement joins TRBV2 to TRBJ2-7, with 7 nucleotides matching TRBD1. Trimming at V came to 7 bases and at J to 4 bases, leaving 7 bases not matched to a gene. Germline CDR1 and CDR2: SNHLY and FYNNEI. The CDR3 runs 13 residues. CDR3 region: CASIRDRSYEQYF. CDR3 DNA: TGTGCCAGCATCCGGGACAGAAGTTACGAGCAGTACTTC.

This chain uses TRBV2 with TRBJ2-1; TRBD2 matches at 13 bases. Germline loops: CDR1 SNHLY, CDR2 FYNNEI. CDR3 size: 15 residues. Trimming at V came to 4 bases and at J to 3 bases, leaving 0 bases not matched to a gene. The CDR3 DNA reads TGTGCCAGCAGTGGACTAGCGGGGGGCTACAATGAGCAGTTCTTC. Translated: CASSGLAGGYNEQFF.

The chain carries TRBV9 and TRBJ2-7; 9 bases are shared with TRBD1. Germline V gene lookup returns CDR1 SGDLS and CDR2 YYNGEE. The CDR3 is 13 residues long. V was pared by 3 bases and J by 6 bases, with 4 bases of the junction left unmatched. CDR3 sequence reads: CASSEGQGVEQYF. The CDR3 coding sequence is TGTGCCAGCAGCGAGGGACAGGGAGTCGAGCAGTACTTC.

This rearrangement joins TRBV30 to TRBJ1-6; 8 bases fit TRBD1. The CDR3 has 16 residues. CDR1 GTSNPN and CDR2 SVGIG come from the germline V gene (reference sequence). With V trimmed by 1 base and J by 4 bases, 6 bases remained unmatched. DNA of the CDR3: TGTGCCTGGAGTGAGACCGGGACAGGATATAATTCACCCCTCCACTTT. It specifies CAWSETGTGYNSPLHF.

This chain uses TRBV6-2 or TRBV6-3 with TRBJ2-3; 8 nucleotides align to TRBD2. The CDR3 runs 16 residues. The trim removed 4 bases at V and 5 bases at J, leaving 11 bases unmatched. CDR1 is MNHEY and CDR2 is SVGEGT in the germline V gene. The chain's CDR3 is CASSWEGRGDVDTQYF. The DNA of the CDR3 is TGTGCCAGCAGTTGGGAAGGGCGGGGGGACGTAGATACGCAGTATTTT.